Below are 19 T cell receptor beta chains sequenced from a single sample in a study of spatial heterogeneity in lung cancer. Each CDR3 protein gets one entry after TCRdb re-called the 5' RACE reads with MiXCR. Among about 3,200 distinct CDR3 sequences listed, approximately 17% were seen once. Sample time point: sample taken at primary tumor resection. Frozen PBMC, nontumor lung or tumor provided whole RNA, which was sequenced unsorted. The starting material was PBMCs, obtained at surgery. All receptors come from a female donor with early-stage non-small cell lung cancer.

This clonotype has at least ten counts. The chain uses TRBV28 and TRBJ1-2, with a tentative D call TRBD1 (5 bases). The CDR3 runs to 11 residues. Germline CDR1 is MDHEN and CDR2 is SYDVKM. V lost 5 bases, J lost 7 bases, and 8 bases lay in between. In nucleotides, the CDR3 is TGTGCCAGCAGTCCCCAGGGTGGCTACACCTTC. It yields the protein CASSPQGGYTF.

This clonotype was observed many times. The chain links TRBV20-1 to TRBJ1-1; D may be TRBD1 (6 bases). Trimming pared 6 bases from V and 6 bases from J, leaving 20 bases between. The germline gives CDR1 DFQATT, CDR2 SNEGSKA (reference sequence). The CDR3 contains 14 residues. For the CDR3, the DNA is TGCAGTGCGTCCTACAGGGCGGTCTTGGCTGAAGCTTTCTTT. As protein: CSASYRAVLAEAFF.

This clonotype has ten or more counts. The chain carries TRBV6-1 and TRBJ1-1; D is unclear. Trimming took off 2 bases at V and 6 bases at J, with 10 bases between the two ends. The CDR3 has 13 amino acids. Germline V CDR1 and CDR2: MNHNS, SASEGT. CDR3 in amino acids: CASSEIGHSEAFF. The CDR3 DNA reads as TGTGCCAGCAGTGAAATTGGTCACTCTGAAGCTTTCTTT.

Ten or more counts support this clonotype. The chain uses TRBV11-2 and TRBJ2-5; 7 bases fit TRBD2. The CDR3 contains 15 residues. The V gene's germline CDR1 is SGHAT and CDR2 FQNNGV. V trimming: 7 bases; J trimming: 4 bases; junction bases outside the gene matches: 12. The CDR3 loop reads CASNIGEGLRETQYF. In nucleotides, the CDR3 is TGTGCCAGCAATATCGGGGAGGGGCTTAGAGAGACCCAGTACTTC.

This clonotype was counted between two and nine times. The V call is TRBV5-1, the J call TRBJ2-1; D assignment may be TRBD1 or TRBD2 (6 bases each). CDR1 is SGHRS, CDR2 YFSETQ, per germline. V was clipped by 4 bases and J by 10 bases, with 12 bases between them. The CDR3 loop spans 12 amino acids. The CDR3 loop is CASSPGAYEQFF. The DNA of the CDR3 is TGCGCCAGCAGCCCGGGGGCTTACGAGCAGTTCTTC.

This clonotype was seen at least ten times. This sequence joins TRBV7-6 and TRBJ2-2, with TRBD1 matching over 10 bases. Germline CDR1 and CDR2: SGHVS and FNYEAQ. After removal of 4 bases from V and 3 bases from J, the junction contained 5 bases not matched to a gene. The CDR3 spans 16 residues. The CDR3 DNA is TGTGCCAGCAGCTCCGGGGACAGGGGATACACCGGGGAGCTGTTTTTT. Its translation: CASSSGDRGYTGELFF.

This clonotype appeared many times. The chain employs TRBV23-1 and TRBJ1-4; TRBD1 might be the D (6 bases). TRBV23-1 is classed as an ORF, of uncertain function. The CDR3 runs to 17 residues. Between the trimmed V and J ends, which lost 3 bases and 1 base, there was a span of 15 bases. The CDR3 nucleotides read TGCGCCAGCAGTCAGTCCACAGGGCTTGTAACTAATGAAAAACTGTTTTTT. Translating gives CASSQSTGLVTNEKLFF.

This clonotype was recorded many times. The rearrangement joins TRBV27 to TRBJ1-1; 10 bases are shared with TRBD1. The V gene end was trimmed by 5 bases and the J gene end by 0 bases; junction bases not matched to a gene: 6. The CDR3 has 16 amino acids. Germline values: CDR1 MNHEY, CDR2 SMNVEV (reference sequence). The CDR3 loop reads CASSEGQGTMNTEAFF. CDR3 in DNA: TGTGCCAGCAGTGAGGGACAGGGGACGATGAACACTGAAGCTTTCTTT.

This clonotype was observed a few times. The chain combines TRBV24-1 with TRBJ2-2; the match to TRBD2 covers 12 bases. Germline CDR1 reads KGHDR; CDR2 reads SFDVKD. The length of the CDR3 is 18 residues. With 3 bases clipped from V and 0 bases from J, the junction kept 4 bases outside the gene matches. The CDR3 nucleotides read TGTGCCACCAGTGATGTGACTAGCGGGGGAACGAACACCGGGGAGCTGTTTTTT. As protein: CATSDVTSGGTNTGELFF.

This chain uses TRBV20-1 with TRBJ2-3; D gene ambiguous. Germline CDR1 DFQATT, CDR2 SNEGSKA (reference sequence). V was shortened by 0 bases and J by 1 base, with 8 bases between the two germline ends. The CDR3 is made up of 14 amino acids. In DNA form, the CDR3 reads TGCAGTGCTAGAGATCTGGGCGGCACAGATACGCAGTATTTT. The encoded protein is CSARDLGGTDTQYF.

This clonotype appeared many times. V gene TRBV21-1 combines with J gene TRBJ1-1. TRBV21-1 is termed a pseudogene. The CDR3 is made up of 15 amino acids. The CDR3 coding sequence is TGTGCCAGCAGCAAAAAGGGGGAGGCGAACACTGAAGCTTTCTTT. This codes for CASSKKGEANTEAFF.

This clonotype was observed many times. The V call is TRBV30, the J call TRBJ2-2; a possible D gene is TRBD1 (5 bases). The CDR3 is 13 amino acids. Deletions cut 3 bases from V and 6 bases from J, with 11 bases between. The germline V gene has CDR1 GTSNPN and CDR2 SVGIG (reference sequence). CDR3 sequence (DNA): TGTGCCTGGAGGGGGCAGGTTGCCGGGGAGCTGTTTTTT. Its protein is CAWRGQVAGELFF. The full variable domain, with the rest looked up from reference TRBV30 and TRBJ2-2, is SQTIHQWPATLVQPVGSPLSLECTVEGTSNPNLYWYRQAAGRGLQLLFYSVGIGQISSEVPQNLSASRPQDRQFILSSKKLLLSDSGFYLCAWRGQVAGELFFGEGSRLTVL.

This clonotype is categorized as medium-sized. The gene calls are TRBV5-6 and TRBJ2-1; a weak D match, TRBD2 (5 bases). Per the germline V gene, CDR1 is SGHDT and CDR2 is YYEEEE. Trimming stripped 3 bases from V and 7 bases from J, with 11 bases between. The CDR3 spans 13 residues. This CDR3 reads CASSSVRVNEQFF. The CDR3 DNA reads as TGTGCCAGCAGCTCGGTGAGGGTGAATGAGCAGTTCTTC.

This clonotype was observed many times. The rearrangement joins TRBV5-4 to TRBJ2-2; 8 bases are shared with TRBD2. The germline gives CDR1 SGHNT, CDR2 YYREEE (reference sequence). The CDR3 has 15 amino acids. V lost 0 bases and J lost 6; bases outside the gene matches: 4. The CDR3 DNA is TGTGCCAGCAGCTTGGCCCGGGGGGGGCCCGGGGAGCTGTTTTTT. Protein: CASSLARGGPGELFF.

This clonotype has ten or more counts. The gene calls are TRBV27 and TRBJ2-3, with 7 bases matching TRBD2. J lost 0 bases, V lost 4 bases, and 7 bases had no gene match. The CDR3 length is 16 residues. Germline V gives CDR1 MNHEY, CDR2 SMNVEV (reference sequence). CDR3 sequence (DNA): TGTGCCAGCAGTTCCCAACTAGCGCTAAGCACAGATACGCAGTATTTT. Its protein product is CASSSQLALSTDTQYF.

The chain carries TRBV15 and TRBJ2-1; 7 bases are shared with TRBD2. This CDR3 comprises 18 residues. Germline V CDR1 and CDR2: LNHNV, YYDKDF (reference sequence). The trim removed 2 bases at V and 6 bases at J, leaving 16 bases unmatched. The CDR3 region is CATSRPGVSAGVPNEQFF. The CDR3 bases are TGTGCCACCAGCAGACCCGGCGTTAGCGCGGGAGTCCCCAATGAGCAGTTCTTC.

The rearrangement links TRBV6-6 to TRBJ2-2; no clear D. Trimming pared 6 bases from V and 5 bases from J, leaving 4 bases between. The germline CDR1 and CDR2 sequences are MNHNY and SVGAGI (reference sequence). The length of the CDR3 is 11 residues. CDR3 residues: CASRRTGELFF. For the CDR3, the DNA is TGTGCCAGCAGACGTACCGGGGAGCTGTTTTTT.

The CDR3: CASSNDRGGTDTQYF. In DNA form, the CDR3 reads TGTGCCAGCAGCAATGACAGGGGAGGCACAGATACGCAGTATTTT. V gene TRBV12-3 or TRBV12-4 combines with J gene TRBJ2-3, with 8 bases aligning to TRBD1. With 6 bases clipped from V and 1 base from J, the junction kept 6 bases outside the gene matches. There are 15 residues in the CDR3.

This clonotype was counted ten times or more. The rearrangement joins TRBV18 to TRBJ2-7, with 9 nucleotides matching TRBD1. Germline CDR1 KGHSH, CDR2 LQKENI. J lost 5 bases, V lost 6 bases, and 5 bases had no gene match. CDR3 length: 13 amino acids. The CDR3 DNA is TGTGCCAGCTCTCCGGGGACAGGGAACGAGCAGTACTTC. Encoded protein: CASSPGTGNEQYF. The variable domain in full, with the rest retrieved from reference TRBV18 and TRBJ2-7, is NAGVMQNPRHLVRRRGQEARLRCSPMKGHSHVYWYRQLPEEGLKFMVYLQKENIIDESGMPKERFSAEFPKEGPSILRIQQVVRGDSAAYFCASSPGTGNEQYFGPGTRLTVT.